What follows are 24 T cell receptor beta chains derived from one specimen sequenced in a study of blood T cells in healthy people across ages. Using a J-beta primer mix together with a sample-barcoded 5' primer, a second PCR was run for about 6 to 11 cycles. TCRdb processed the 5' RACE reads anew with MiXCR; each CDR3 protein has one entry. Altogether about 650,000 distinct CDR3 sequences are present, about 32% being singletons, with the ten largest covering approximately 15%. The sequenced sample was blood. These receptor sequences come from a woman at least 80 years old in good health.

The gene calls are TRBV7-9 and TRBJ2-1, with 7 bases matching TRBD2. The V segment lost 4 bases and the J segment 4 bases; nucleotides outside the gene matches: 13. The CDR3 loop spans 17 amino acids. Germline-derived CDR1 and CDR2 are SEHNR and FQNEAQ (reference sequence). In DNA, the CDR3 is TGTGCCAGCAGCTCTGGGGGGGAGGGCCGTTCATACAATGAGCAGTTCTTC. Protein product: CASSSGGEGRSYNEQFF.

Many counts were recorded for this clonotype. This chain joins TRBV7-2 and TRBJ2-7; D unresolved. This CDR3 contains 14 residues. From germline, CDR1 is SGHTA and CDR2 FQGNSA. The V and J ends lost 3 bases and 0 bases respectively, with 9 bases between them. This CDR3 is CASSFGSSSYEQYF. The CDR3 DNA is TGTGCCAGCAGCTTTGGTTCTAGCTCCTACGAGCAGTACTTC.

The V gene is TRBV6-6, the J gene TRBJ1-2, with D hard to call. The CDR3 runs 13 residues. Between the trimmed V and J ends, which lost 6 bases and 6 bases, there was a span of 14 bases. CDR1 MNHNY and CDR2 SVGAGI come from the germline V gene (reference sequence). The CDR3 bases are TGTGCCAGCAGCACGAATCTTTGGGATGGCTACACCTTC. This translates into CASSTNLWDGYTF.

This clonotype was observed many times. The J gene is TRBJ2-1, the V gene TRBV5-1; D may be TRBD2 (5 bases). With 2 bases removed from V and 2 bases from J, the gap between germline ends came to 8 bases. The CDR3 is 14 residues long. The germline CDR1 and CDR2 sequences are SGHRS and YFSETQ. The DNA of the CDR3 is TGCGCCAGCAGCTTAGAGAGGGCCTACAATGAGCAGTTCTTC. It specifies CASSLERAYNEQFF.

This clonotype was seen ten or more times. The rearrangement uses TRBV9 and TRBJ2-1; D could derive from TRBD1 or TRBD2 (5 bases each). Trimming cost V 3 bases and J 4 bases, with 11 bases left between them. The CDR3 consists of 14 residues. The germline gives CDR1 SGDLS, CDR2 YYNGEE. In DNA, the CDR3 is TGTGCCAGCAGCGCTCATGAGGGGTACAATGAGCAGTTCTTC. It is translated as CASSAHEGYNEQFF.

This clonotype was detected only a few times. The rearrangement links TRBV10-3 to TRBJ2-1; the D is unclear. CDR3 length: 13 residues. V dropped 6 bases and J dropped 10 bases, with 16 bases sitting between them. The germline V gene has CDR1 ENHRY and CDR2 SYGVKD. The CDR3 DNA follows: TGTGCCATCAGAGACCCCGGGCAAGAAGAGCAGTTCTTC. Translated: CAIRDPGQEEQFF.

The chain has TRBV20-1 and TRBJ2-1, with 8 nucleotides matching TRBD2. V trimming: 6 bases; J trimming: 1 base; junction bases outside the gene matches: 11. Germline-derived CDR1 and CDR2 are DFQATT and SNEGSKA (reference sequence). The CDR3 has 16 amino acids. The CDR3 region has the DNA TGCAGTGCCGATAGCGGGGACTCCCCATCCTACAATGAGCAGTTCTTC. Encoded protein: CSADSGDSPSYNEQFF.

This chain links TRBV12-3 or TRBV12-4 with TRBJ1-1; no firm D call. V shed 3 bases and J shed 3 bases, with 8 bases lying between them. The CDR3 runs 13 residues. Here the CDR3 DNA reads TGTGCCAGCAGTTTTGTGGGTTACACTGAAGCTTTCTTT. Translation gives CASSFVGYTEAFF.

This clonotype was seen many times. The V and J genes are TRBV6-6 and TRBJ1-6; D may be TRBD1 (6 bases). This CDR3 is built from 13 residues. CDR1 is MNHNY, CDR2 SVGAGI, per germline (reference sequence). The V gene lost 7 bases and the J gene lost 12 bases, with 16 bases spanning the gap. CDR3 in DNA: TGTGCCAGCACCGCGACAGGCGCAAGACCCCTCCACTTT. As protein: CASTATGARPLHF.

This clonotype was observed at least ten times. The J gene is TRBJ2-5, the V gene TRBV19; D is undetermined. The J call may not be correct, given that the DNA end is closer to TRBJ2-7. Germline CDR1 and CDR2: LNHDA and SQIVND (reference sequence). This CDR3 has 11 residues. The CDR3 nucleotides are TGTGCCAGTAGTCGCGCCGGCGAGCAGTACTTC. This sequence encodes CASSRAGEQYF.

The chain carries TRBV7-2 and TRBJ2-7, with TRBD2 matching 10 bases. CDR3 length: 17 residues. The J segment lost 2 bases and the V segment lost 1 base, leaving 8 bases of the junction unmatched. The germline gives CDR1 SGHTA, CDR2 FQGNSA. The CDR3 DNA reads TGTGCCAGCAGCTTAGAGGCTAGCGGGGGCTTTACCTACGAGCAGTACTTC. Translated, it gives CASSLEASGGFTYEQYF.

This chain uses TRBV6-2 or TRBV6-3 with TRBJ2-1, with a tentative D call TRBD2 (5 bases). The CDR3 has 16 residues. Germline lookup yields CDR1 MNHEY and CDR2 SVGEGT. Trimming stripped 2 bases from V and 8 bases from J, with 19 bases between. DNA for the CDR3: TGTGCCAGCAGTTACGAACCGGGGTCCCTTTACGATGAGCAGTTCTTC. Residues: CASSYEPGSLYDEQFF.

The sample holds many counts of this clonotype. The rearrangement uses TRBV30 and TRBJ2-1; no reliable D call. V gave up 3 bases and J gave up 6 bases, with 12 bases separating them. CDR3 length: 13 amino acids. The germline V gene encodes CDR1 GTSNPN and CDR2 SVGIG (reference sequence). The CDR3 loop is CAWRAPGRNEQFF. The DNA for the CDR3 is TGTGCCTGGAGGGCGCCAGGACGCAATGAGCAGTTCTTC.

In its sample, this clonotype was seen many times. The chain combines TRBV6-6 with TRBJ2-7, with 7 bases lining up with TRBD1. This CDR3 is built from 13 residues. Germline V gene sequence: CDR1 MNHNY, CDR2 SVGAGI (reference sequence). Germline trimming cut 4 bases from V and 1 base from J; bases unmatched to any gene: 1. CDR3 DNA sequence: TGTGCCAGCAGTTGGGACAGATCCTACGAGCAGTACTTC. This translates into CASSWDRSYEQYF.

The genes are TRBV30 and TRBJ2-5; TRBD2 matches at 7 bases. After removal of 3 bases from V and 5 bases from J, the junction contained 6 bases not matched to a gene. CDR1 is GTSNPN, CDR2 SVGIG, per germline (reference sequence). CDR3 size: 13 residues. Here the CDR3 DNA reads TGTGCCTGGAGCAAAGTGGGGGGGGAGACCCAGTACTTC. Encoded protein: CAWSKVGGETQYF.

This clonotype was counted between two and nine times. The chain couples TRBV7-9 to TRBJ1-1; tentative D call: TRBD1 (5 bases). The germline V and J ends were trimmed by 5 bases and 3 bases, with 22 bases remaining between them. Germline CDR1 and CDR2: SEHNR and FQNEAQ (reference sequence). The CDR3 runs 17 residues. The CDR3 coding sequence is TGTGCCAGCAGCCCCACCCCCGGGGGGGATTTGTACACTGAAGCTTTCTTT. Amino acids: CASSPTPGGDLYTEAFF.

The chain is built from TRBV12-3 or TRBV12-4 and TRBJ2-4, with 9 bases lining up with TRBD2. The CDR3 has 15 residues. With 7 bases clipped from V and 7 bases from J, the junction kept 11 bases outside the gene matches. In DNA form, the CDR3 reads TGTGCCAGCACAGGCGGGGGGGCCGGGAAGAACATTCAGTACTTC. Its protein product is CASTGGGAGKNIQYF.

This clonotype was observed a handful of times. V usage is TRBV28 and J usage is TRBJ1-1, with TRBD1 as a possible D gene (6 bases). V lost 3 bases and J 5 bases, leaving 16 bases between the germline ends. Germline V lookup: CDR1 MDHEN, CDR2 SYDVKM. This CDR3 has 15 amino acids. DNA of the CDR3: TGTGCCAGCAGTTTTGGGACAATTGAATTTACTGAAGCTTTCTTT. Translating gives CASSFGTIEFTEAFF.

This clonotype was seen more than once but under ten times. A single base separates this from a much larger clone, so it may be a read error. This chain uses TRBV7-2 with TRBJ1-2; D unclear. The CDR3 is made up of 15 amino acids. The V gene lost 7 bases and the J gene lost 5 bases, with 20 bases spanning the gap. Germline CDR1 and CDR2: SGHTA and FQGNSA. The CDR3 protein is CASNRPGRESYGYTF. The DNA for the CDR3 is TGTGCCAGCAACCGTCCGGGGAGGGAGAGTTATGGCTACACCTTC.

The chain has TRBV5-1 and TRBJ2-4; 12 positions match TRBD2. The J call is doubtful: the DNA matches TRBJ2-7 better. Germline V gives CDR1 SGHRS, CDR2 YFSETQ. CDR3 length: 15 amino acids. The CDR3 sequence is CASSLMASGRAEQYF. The CDR3 DNA reads TGCGCCAGCAGCTTAATGGCTAGCGGGAGGGCCGAGCAGTACTTC.

This clonotype was detected many times. The rearrangement joins TRBV10-3 to TRBJ2-3; 15 bases match TRBD2. The ends lost 5 bases at V and 2 bases at J; junction bases unmatched: 11. CDR3 length: 19 amino acids. The germline CDR1 and CDR2 sequences are ENHRY and SYGVKD. The CDR3 region is CAISTRGLAGGRSTDTQYF. The CDR3 DNA is TGTGCCATCAGTACCCGGGGACTAGCGGGGGGCCGGTCCACAGATACGCAGTATTTT.

The chain joins TRBV18 to TRBJ1-2; TRBD1 aligns across 8 bases. Germline-derived CDR1 and CDR2 are KGHSH and LQKENI. The CDR3 runs 15 residues. Losses at the gene ends were 8 bases for V and 3 bases for J; bases not matched to a gene: 11. The CDR3, as DNA: TGTGCCAGCGCTGCCCCCGGGACAGGCGACTATGGCTACACCTTC. Residues: CASAAPGTGDYGYTF.

This clonotype was recorded at least ten times. The CDR3 is CASRGGPEKLFF. The DNA for the CDR3 is TGTGCCTCACGAGGGGGTCCCGAAAAACTGTTTTTT. The V call is TRBV10-3, the J call TRBJ1-4; D is possibly TRBD1 (6 bases). V lost 11 bases to trimming and J lost 8 bases, with 15 bases between them. The CDR3 runs to 12 residues. Germline V gene lookup returns CDR1 ENHRY and CDR2 SYGVKD.

The rearrangement uses TRBV5-1 and TRBJ2-1; no definite D call. Trimming took 2 bases from V and 8 from J, leaving 8 bases between them. Germline assignment: CDR1 SGHRS and CDR2 YFSETQ. The CDR3 is 12 amino acids. CDR3 region: CASSFQNDEQFF. Here the CDR3 DNA reads TGCGCCAGCAGCTTTCAGAACGATGAGCAGTTCTTC.